This TCR beta chain was recorded in a study of shared clonotypes between healthy human individuals. Notes on the study in general: Collection of samples was limited to blood; tissue repertoires likely differ. At large depth, rarefaction still showed sorted-subset sequencing to be incomplete. The study found lower generation probabilities in non-shared clonotypes than in those shared by all four donors. Enrolling few donors narrowed the genetic and exposure-history diversity that was represented.

As to this clone: Its antigen is as yet unknown.

In the naive CD8 group, cells lacked CD45RO and were positively selected for CCR7, so terminally differentiated effector memory CD45RA+ cells were left out. Data came from immunoSEQ multiplex PCR; TCRdb stores just in-frame clones and leaves some out. The table includes about 680,000 clones, about 92% detected once. Trimming pared 3 bases from V and 0 bases from J, leaving 10 bases between. This CDR3 region has 16 residues. Germline V gene sequence: CDR1 SGDLS, CDR2 YYNGEE. The rearrangement joins TRBV9 to TRBJ2-6; maybe TRBD1 (5 bases). Sequencing was carried out using naive CD8+ T cells sorted from blood. The origin of this receptor is a man aged 25-45 years in good health. The CDR3 DNA sequence: TGTGCCAGCAGCGCCTACAGGATCTCTGGGGCCAACGTCCTGACTTTC. It yields the protein CASSAYRISGANVLTF.